Listed here are 26 T cell receptor beta chains from one sample, sequenced in a study of siplizumab effects on memory and regulatory T cells. Produced via immunoSEQ multiplex PCR; TCRdb's table is partial and in-frame only. The table includes 100,000 or so clones, approximately 94% detected once. The sample consisted of CD4+ T cells sorted from blood. These receptor sequences come from a human donor in good health.

This sequence joins TRBV18 and TRBJ1-3, with D unresolved. Trimming removed 2 bases at V and 10 bases at J, with 12 bases between. Germline CDR1 is KGHSH and CDR2 is LQKENI. The CDR3 has 13 residues. The CDR3 spells CASSPGSAKTIYF. The CDR3, as DNA: TGTGCCAGCTCACCAGGGTCGGCTAAGACCATATATTTT. Full variable domain (outside the CDR3, taken from reference TRBV18 and TRBJ1-3): NAGVMQNPRHLVRRRGQEARLRCSPMKGHSHVYWYRQLPEEGLKFMVYLQKENIIDESGMPKERFSAEFPKEGPSILRIQQVVRGDSAAYFCASSPGSAKTIYFGEGSWLTVV.

The chain uses TRBV11-2 and TRBJ2-5, with 10 bases matching TRBD2. Germline CDR1 reads SGHAT; CDR2 reads FQNNGV. The J segment lost 1 base and the V segment lost 3 bases, leaving 2 bases of the junction unmatched. The CDR3 totals 15 residues. The CDR3 DNA follows: TGTGCCAGCAGCTTCGGACTAGCGGTCCAAGAGACCCAGTACTTC. This codes for CASSFGLAVQETQYF.

The chain combines TRBV9 with TRBJ2-2; 8 bases are shared with TRBD2. CDR1 is SGDLS and CDR2 is YYNGEE in the germline V gene. V gave up 5 bases and J gave up 1 base; unmatched junction bases: 4. CDR3 length equals 15 residues. The CDR3, as DNA: TGTGCCAGCAGTTTAGCGGGAAAGAACACCGGGGAGCTGTTTTTT. This gives the protein CASSLAGKNTGELFF. The complete variable domain, with remaining parts taken from reference TRBV9 and TRBJ2-2, reads DSGVTQTPKHLITATGQRVTLRCSPRSGDLSVYWYQQSLDQGLQFLIQYYNGEERAKGNILERFSAQQFPDLHSELNLSSLELGDSALYFCASSLAGKNTGELFFGEGSRLTVL.

V gene TRBV5-1 combines with J gene TRBJ2-5, with D perhaps given as TRBD1 or TRBD2 (7 bases each). Germline values: CDR1 SGHRS, CDR2 YFSETQ. Trimming left V 5 bases short and J 2 bases short, with 19 bases between. The CDR3 covers 16 residues. This CDR3 reads CASSFYRGGEQETQYF. Written as DNA, the CDR3 is TGCGCCAGCAGTTTTTACAGGGGAGGGGAACAAGAGACCCAGTACTTC.

This CDR3 reads CAISVPGTGFDGYTF. The CDR3 bases are TGTGCCATCAGCGTGCCCGGGACAGGGTTCGATGGCTACACCTTC. The chain uses TRBV10-3 and TRBJ1-2; the match to TRBD1 covers 9 bases. Losses at the gene ends were 6 bases for V and 6 bases for J; bases not matched to a gene: 11. The CDR3 runs to 15 residues. Germline V gene data show CDR1 as ENHRY and CDR2 as SYGVKD.

A single count supports this clone. This sequence joins TRBV10-3 and TRBJ1-2; TRBD1 might be the D (6 bases). V lost 0 bases to trimming and J lost 4 bases, with 9 bases between them. The V gene's germline CDR1 is ENHRY and CDR2 SYGVKD. The CDR3 consists of 14 residues. The CDR3 DNA sequence: TGTGCCATCAGTGAGTCTCGACAGGTCTATGGCTACACCTTC. The encoded protein is CAISESRQVYGYTF.

V usage is TRBV19 and J usage is TRBJ1-5; D remains unclear. The V gene lost 3 bases and the J gene lost 4 bases, with 13 bases spanning the gap. The CDR3 runs to 15 residues. Germline loops: CDR1 LNHDA, CDR2 SQIVND (reference sequence). CDR3 loop: CASSIMSLVNQPQHF. CDR3 nucleotides: TGTGCCAGTAGTATCATGAGCCTGGTTAATCAGCCCCAGCATTTT.

The V call is TRBV7-2, the J call TRBJ2-5; possibly TRBD2 for D (6 bases). The CDR3 covers 17 residues. Trimming took 6 bases from V and 1 from J, leaving 21 bases between them. Looked up from germline, CDR1 is SGHTA and CDR2 is FQGNSA. CDR3 DNA: TGTGCCAGCAGTTCTGGACGGGGGATCCGATCCCAAGAGACCCAGTACTTC. Residues: CASSSGRGIRSQETQYF.

The gene calls are TRBV5-4 and TRBJ2-3; 9 bases match TRBD2. The CDR3 has 14 amino acids. The germline V gene encodes CDR1 SGHNT and CDR2 YYREEE (reference sequence). Trimming cost V 0 bases and J 6 bases; bases outside gene matches: 2. The CDR3 nucleotides read TGTGCCAGCAGCTTGGGCGGGAGGGGCGATACGCAGTATTTT. It is translated as CASSLGGRGDTQYF.

V gene TRBV7-3 combines with J gene TRBJ2-3, with 15 bases lining up with TRBD2. The CDR3 is made up of 16 amino acids. In germline, CDR1 is SGHTA, CDR2 FQGTGA. V was clipped by 6 bases and J by 6 bases; unmatched bases: 7. The CDR3 loop reads CASSNGLAGGQDTQYF. The CDR3 coding sequence is TGTGCCAGCAGTAACGGACTAGCGGGGGGGCAGGATACGCAGTATTTT.

The rearrangement joins TRBV9 to TRBJ1-2; 10 positions match TRBD1. The germline V gene encodes CDR1 SGDLS and CDR2 YYNGEE. The CDR3 runs to 17 residues. V shed 0 bases, J shed 4 bases, and the junction held 9 bases outside the gene matches. CDR3 coding DNA: TGTGCCAGCAGCGTAGCTACGTTAGGGGACAGGGGCTATGGCTACACCTTC. This translates into CASSVATLGDRGYGYTF.

This chain uses TRBV13 with TRBJ2-4; tentative D call: TRBD1 (6 bases). V was trimmed by 5 bases and J by 5 bases, leaving 16 bases between them. CDR1 is PRHDT and CDR2 is FYEKMQ in the germline V gene (reference sequence). The CDR3 runs to 15 residues. CDR3 in amino acids: CASSLPRGSQNIQYF. Here the CDR3 DNA reads TGTGCCAGCAGCCTACCTAGGGGGAGTCAAAACATTCAGTACTTC.

The gene calls are TRBV11-2 and TRBJ1-2; D not certain. The V end lost 1 base, the J end lost 8 bases, and 8 bases lay between the germline ends. The CDR3 has 12 residues. Germline assignment: CDR1 SGHAT and CDR2 FQNNGV. The CDR3 nucleotides read TGTGCCAGCAGCTTAGGGGCGGTCGGCTACACCTTC. Encoded protein: CASSLGAVGYTF.

This clone is a singleton in its sample. The chain is built from TRBV6-1 and TRBJ2-7; no definite D call. V lost 0 bases, J lost 6 bases, and 9 bases lay in between. Germline CDR1 and CDR2: MNHNS and SASEGT. The CDR3 length is 13 residues. CDR3 nucleotide sequence: TGTGCCAGCAGTGAAGCTTGGGCCCTCGAGCAGTACTTC. This encodes CASSEAWALEQYF.

About this clone: One junction end disagrees with the germline gene, perhaps due to a read error. The J gene is TRBJ2-1, the V gene TRBV7-9, with TRBD2 matching 7 bases. This CDR3 comprises 17 residues. The germline gives CDR1 SEHNR, CDR2 FQNEAQ (reference sequence). CDR3 in amino acids: CASSLETSPRSNNEQFF. CDR3 bases: TGTGCCAGCAGCTTAGAGACTAGCCCACGCTCCAACAATGAGCAGTTCTTC. The full variable domain, with the rest looked up from reference TRBV7-9 and TRBJ2-1, is DTGVSQNPRHKITKRGQNVTFRCDPISEHNRLYWYRQTLGQGPEFLTYFQNEAQLEKSRLLSDRFSAERPKGSFSTLEIQRTEQGDSAMYLCASSLETSPRSNNEQFFGPGTRLTVL.

The chain couples TRBV27 to TRBJ1-2; TRBD1 matches at 7 bases. The germline CDR1 and CDR2 sequences are MNHEY and SMNVEV (reference sequence). J gave up 6 bases and V 5 bases, and 15 bases lay outside the gene matches. The CDR3 totals 16 residues. DNA of the CDR3: TGTGCCAGCAGTCCTTGGACAGGCGGGCTCCTAGATGGCTACACCTTC. Protein sequence: CASSPWTGGLLDGYTF.

The chain uses TRBV6-4 and TRBJ1-3; D not resolved. CDR1 is MRHNA, CDR2 SNTAGT, per germline. V shed 7 bases and J shed 0 bases, with 22 bases lying between them. There are 18 residues in the CDR3. The CDR3 DNA is TGTGCCAGCAATTCGCGAGGGCCGTGGAGTTCCTCTGGAAACACCATATATTTT. Protein: CASNSRGPWSSSGNTIYF.

The V gene is TRBV5-1, the J gene TRBJ2-1; D perhaps matches TRBD2 (5 bases). The CDR3 sequence is 15 residues long. Germline V CDR1 and CDR2: SGHRS, YFSETQ. The V gene lost 0 bases and the J gene lost 6 bases, with 13 bases spanning the gap. The CDR3 region is CASSLEGVGGNEQFF. The CDR3 nucleotides are TGCGCCAGCAGCTTGGAGGGTGTAGGAGGCAATGAGCAGTTCTTC.

The V and J genes are TRBV10-3 and TRBJ2-5; D unresolved. Trimming left V 8 bases short and J 2 bases short, with 9 bases between. This CDR3 contains 12 residues. Germline values: CDR1 ENHRY, CDR2 SYGVKD. The chain's CDR3 is CAISPRQETQYF. CDR3 coding DNA: TGTGCCATCTCTCCCAGACAAGAGACCCAGTACTTC.

The chain has TRBV6-1 and TRBJ1-2; D gene unclear. Trimming cost V 5 bases and J 2 bases, with 12 bases left between them. The CDR3 has 14 amino acids. Germline V gene data show CDR1 as MNHNS and CDR2 as SASEGT. CDR3 sequence: CASSTWGSNYGYTF. Written as DNA, the CDR3 is TGTGCCAGCAGTACTTGGGGAAGCAACTATGGCTACACCTTC.

The CDR3 DNA follows: TGCGCCAGCAGTGACGATAATCGGAATTCACCCCTCCACTTT. Residues: CASSDDNRNSPLHF. This chain connects TRBV10-2 to TRBJ1-6; no clear D gene. The CDR3 is 14 residues long. Germline CDR1 is WSHSY and CDR2 is SAAADI. Trimming removed 3 bases from V and 7 bases from J, with 10 bases in between.

The genes are TRBV7-3 and TRBJ2-1, with D maybe TRBD2 (5 bases). V lost 1 base and J 6 bases, leaving 10 bases between the germline ends. The CDR3 consists of 14 residues. Germline CDR1 is SGHTA and CDR2 is FQGTGA. The CDR3 loop is CASSLRSRGNEQFF. The CDR3 nucleotides are TGTGCCAGCAGCTTAAGATCACGGGGCAATGAGCAGTTCTTC.

In its sample, this clone was seen once. The chain combines TRBV9 with TRBJ2-1; 9 bases map to TRBD2. Germline trimming cut 3 bases from V and 4 bases from J; bases unmatched to any gene: 5. From germline, CDR1 is SGDLS and CDR2 YYNGEE. The CDR3 contains 15 residues. The CDR3 DNA reads as TGTGCCAGCAGCGCTACTAGCGGGTGGTACAATGAGCAGTTCTTC. Its protein is CASSATSGWYNEQFF.

The chain uses TRBV19 and TRBJ2-5, with unresolved D. V shed 3 bases and J shed 7 bases, with 6 bases lying between them. Germline lookup yields CDR1 LNHDA and CDR2 SQIVND (reference sequence). The CDR3 runs 11 residues. CDR3 bases: TGTGCCAGTAGTATTGGCGGGACCCAGTACTTC. The encoded protein is CASSIGGTQYF. The full variable domain, its missing parts supplied by reference TRBV19 and TRBJ2-5, is DGGITQSPKYLFRKEGQNVTLSCEQNLNHDAMYWYRQDPGQGLRLIYYSQIVNDFQKGDIAEGYSVSREKKESFPLTVTSAQKNPTAFYLCASSIGGTQYFGPGTRLLVL.

The rearrangement joins TRBV2 to TRBJ2-1; no clear D. The ends were cut back, 3 bases at V and 6 bases at J, with 15 bases in the middle. CDR1 and CDR2 from the germline V gene are SNHLY and FYNNEI. The CDR3 covers 15 residues. CDR3 coding DNA: TGTGCCAGCAGTGATAGGCGAAGCCTGGGCAATGAGCAGTTCTTC. It codes for CASSDRRSLGNEQFF.

Note on this clone: One end of the junction varies from germline; a read error may be responsible. This chain joins TRBV2 and TRBJ2-3; 8 nucleotides agree with TRBD1. Germline V lookup: CDR1 SNHLY, CDR2 FYNNEI. This CDR3 comprises 11 residues. This chain's CDR3 is CASSDPGQARF. The CDR3 nucleotides read TGTGCCAGCAGTGACCCGGGACAGGCTAGATTT.